Presented here are 20 T cell receptor beta chains from one specimen sequenced in a study of blood T cell repertoires in COVID-19 (TCRdb year 2020). The library came from the immunoSEQ multiplex PCR assay. Sourced from immuneACCESS, this table was stored by TCRdb with only in-frame sequences that have V and J called. A share of the clones is absent; for the studies checked, an unresolved V gene accounts for under half, and the remainder has no known explanation. The sample table shows approximately 65,000 clones, and 80% to 90% are seen once. The leading ten clones occupy about 5% of the sample. The sequencing input was peripheral blood. These receptors all come from a woman in her forties or fifties with active COVID-19.

This chain joins TRBV30 and TRBJ1-2; 8 bases line up with TRBD1. Germline V gene lookup returns CDR1 GTSNPN and CDR2 SVGIG (reference sequence). Trimming took 8 bases from V and 5 from J; bases not matched to a gene: 10. CDR3 length: 13 residues. The CDR3 is CARRDRPFYGYTF. DNA for the CDR3: TGTGCCCGGCGGGACAGGCCCTTTTATGGCTACACCTTC.

The rearrangement links TRBV9 to TRBJ2-7; 7 positions agree with TRBD1. Losses at the gene ends were 3 bases for V and 6 bases for J; bases not matched to a gene: 6. The length of the CDR3 is 13 residues. CDR1 and CDR2 (germline): SGDLS, YYNGEE. CDR3 amino acids: CASSAGQVGEQYF. CDR3 coding DNA: TGTGCCAGCAGCGCCGGACAGGTCGGCGAGCAGTACTTC.

The V call is TRBV18, the J call TRBJ2-1; TRBD1 matches at 7 bases. J lost 4 bases, V lost 0 bases, and 6 bases had no gene match. The CDR3 contains 16 residues. Germline lookup yields CDR1 KGHSH and CDR2 LQKENI. The CDR3 region is CASSPPWDSTYNEQFF. The CDR3 nucleotides are TGTGCCAGCTCACCACCGTGGGACAGCACGTACAATGAGCAGTTCTTC.

The chain has TRBV28 and TRBJ1-6, with D possibly matching TRBD1 (6 bases). Looked up from germline, CDR1 is MDHEN and CDR2 is SYDVKM. V was shortened by 5 bases and J by 1 base, with 15 bases between the two germline ends. CDR3 size: 17 residues. The CDR3 sequence: CASSHRGFGSYNSPLHF. Written as DNA, the CDR3 is TGTGCCAGCAGTCATAGGGGGTTCGGGTCCTATAATTCACCCCTCCACTTT.

V and J are TRBV27 and TRBJ1-2; a weak D match, TRBD1 (6 bases). CDR1 is MNHEY, CDR2 SMNVEV, per germline (reference sequence). The CDR3 extends over 15 amino acids. V dropped 5 bases and J dropped 8 bases, with 21 bases sitting between them. The CDR3, as DNA: TGTGCCAGCAGTAAACTCGCGACAGGAGAAATCGGCTACACCTTC. This sequence encodes CASSKLATGEIGYTF.

The gene calls are TRBV9 and TRBJ2-3, with a tentative D call TRBD2 (5 bases). V gave up 7 bases and J gave up 6 bases, with 18 bases separating them. The CDR3 is 14 residues long. Germline lookup yields CDR1 SGDLS and CDR2 YYNGEE. The CDR3 reads CASAAYDRGDTQYF. CDR3 nucleotide sequence: TGTGCCAGCGCAGCGTATGACCGCGGGGATACGCAGTATTTT.

The gene calls are TRBV7-3 and TRBJ1-2; D is possibly TRBD1 (6 bases). Trimming took off 4 bases at V and 6 bases at J, with 6 bases between the two ends. The CDR3 sequence is 11 residues long. Germline CDR1 is SGHTA and CDR2 is FQGTGA. In DNA, the CDR3 is TGTGCCAGCAGCTCAGGGGATGGCTACACCTTC. Translation: CASSSGDGYTF.

This clone was observed a handful of times. The chain couples TRBV18 to TRBJ2-3; TRBD1 agrees at 7 bases. The germline V gene has CDR1 KGHSH and CDR2 LQKENI. This CDR3 region has 14 residues. V lost 4 bases to trimming and J lost 2 bases; unmatched junction nucleotides: 3. DNA of the CDR3: TGTGCCAGCTCACTGGGGACAGTCACAGATACGCAGTATTTT. Amino acid sequence: CASSLGTVTDTQYF.

The table lists this clone with a few counts. This chain joins TRBV10-2 and TRBJ2-1; TRBD2 is a possible D gene (6 bases). Germline CDR1 WSHSY, CDR2 SAAADI. The CDR3 covers 15 residues. Trimming took 3 bases from V and 1 from J, leaving 10 bases between them. Here the CDR3 reads CASSEGLASYNEQFF. The CDR3, as DNA: TGCGCCAGCAGTGAAGGGCTAGCGTCCTACAATGAGCAGTTCTTC.

The rearrangement joins TRBV25-1 to TRBJ2-7, with TRBD2 matching over 13 bases. Trimming at V came to 8 bases and at J to 6 bases, leaving 13 bases not matched to a gene. This CDR3 contains 16 residues. Looked up from germline, CDR1 is MGHDK and CDR2 is SYGVNS. The CDR3 loop is CASGPIGLAGVGEQYF. DNA of the CDR3: TGTGCCAGCGGCCCTATTGGACTAGCGGGAGTGGGCGAGCAGTACTTC.

In this sample, this clone turned up once. J is TRBJ2-1 and V is TRBV3-1 (or the pseudogene TRBV3-2); D not certain. The CDR3 spans 12 residues. V gave up 5 bases and J gave up 6 bases, with 8 bases separating them. Germline loops: CDR1 LGHDT, CDR2 YNNKEL (reference sequence). The CDR3 spells CASSSHPNEQFF. In DNA form, the CDR3 reads TGTGCCAGCAGCTCCCATCCCAATGAGCAGTTCTTC.

The chain recombines TRBV30 with TRBJ2-3; D is uncertain. CDR1 GTSNPN and CDR2 SVGIG come from the germline V gene (reference sequence). Between the trimmed V and J ends, which lost 5 bases and 0 bases, there was a span of 9 bases. The CDR3 runs to 13 residues. CDR3 DNA: TGTGCCTGGGGATCCCTTAGCACAGATACGCAGTATTTT. Translation: CAWGSLSTDTQYF.

This chain connects TRBV10-2 to TRBJ2-3; TRBD2 agrees at 11 bases. Looked up from germline, CDR1 is WSHSY and CDR2 is SAAADI. The CDR3 totals 16 residues. Trimming at V came to 8 bases and at J to 5 bases, leaving 12 bases not matched to a gene. The CDR3 DNA sequence: TGCGCCAGCGCCTCCCCGTTGACTAGCGGGAAAGATACGCAGTATTTT. Translated, it gives CASASPLTSGKDTQYF.

The chain carries TRBV5-4 and TRBJ2-1; TRBD2 matches 11 bases. Trimming removed 2 bases from V and 8 bases from J; junction bases left unmatched: 6. The CDR3 extends over 15 amino acids. Germline CDR1 SGHNT, CDR2 YYREEE (reference sequence). The CDR3 protein is CASSFSTSGSYEQFF. DNA of the CDR3: TGTGCCAGCAGCTTTAGCACTAGCGGGAGCTATGAGCAGTTCTTC.

The V and J genes are TRBV5-5 and TRBJ1-1; D unresolved. V lost 4 bases, J lost 0 bases, and 16 bases lay in between. There are 16 residues in the CDR3. Germline CDR1 and CDR2: SGHKS and YYEKEE (reference sequence). In DNA form, the CDR3 reads TGTGCCAGCAGCCCCCGAGCCGTCCCGATGAACACTGAAGCTTTCTTT. Amino acids: CASSPRAVPMNTEAFF.

The V and J genes are TRBV19 and TRBJ2-6; the match to TRBD1 covers 8 bases. Germline assignment: CDR1 LNHDA and CDR2 SQIVND (reference sequence). The V and J ends lost 4 bases and 2 bases, in that order; junction bases with no gene match: 7. The CDR3 spans 17 residues. CDR3 in amino acids: CASSKDRGIAGANVLTF. In nucleotides, the CDR3 is TGTGCCAGTAGTAAAGACAGGGGTATCGCTGGGGCCAACGTCCTGACTTTC.

The chain uses TRBV5-1 and TRBJ2-7; 7 bases line up with TRBD1. Trimming cost V 4 bases and J 2 bases; bases outside gene matches: 18. The CDR3 has 18 amino acids. Per the germline V gene, CDR1 is SGHRS and CDR2 is YFSETQ. CDR3 sequence: CASSLHSRSGTEAYEQYF. Here the CDR3 DNA reads TGCGCCAGCAGCCTCCATAGCCGATCCGGGACAGAAGCCTACGAGCAGTACTTC. Based on the CDR3 plus reference TRBV5-1 and TRBJ2-7, the full variable domain is KAGVTQTPRYLIKTRGQQVTLSCSPISGHRSVSWYQQTPGQGLQFLFEYFSETQRNKGNFPGRFSGRQFSNSRSEMNVSTLELGDSALYLCASSLHSRSGTEAYEQYFGPGTRLTVT.

The chain has TRBV2 and TRBJ2-5; 12 bases fit TRBD2. The CDR3 contains 17 residues. Germline V gene sequence: CDR1 SNHLY, CDR2 FYNNEI. J was trimmed by 2 bases and V by 7 bases; bases with no gene match: 11. The CDR3 protein is CASTGTSGFGGQETQYF. For the CDR3, the DNA is TGTGCCAGCACCGGGACTAGCGGGTTTGGGGGGCAAGAGACCCAGTACTTC. The full variable domain, completed using reference TRBV2 and TRBJ2-5, is EPEVTQTPSHQVTQMGQEVILRCVPISNHLYFYWYRQILGQKVEFLVSFYNNEISEKSEIFDDQFSVERPDGSNFTLKIRSTKLEDSAMYFCASTGTSGFGGQETQYFGPGTRLLVL.

The chain couples TRBV15 to TRBJ2-7; the D gene is possibly TRBD2 (5 bases). The V gene lost 3 bases and the J gene lost 3 bases, with 12 bases spanning the gap. The germline CDR1 and CDR2 sequences are LNHNV and YYDKDF (reference sequence). There are 14 residues in the CDR3. The CDR3: CATSRRRTFYEQYF. CDR3 sequence (DNA): TGTGCCACCAGCAGGCGGAGGACTTTCTACGAGCAGTACTTC.

V and J are TRBV6-5 and TRBJ2-7; 13 nucleotides align to TRBD2. The V gene's germline CDR1 is MNHEY and CDR2 SVGAGI. The CDR3 sequence is 15 residues long. V lost 4 bases to trimming and J lost 6 bases; unmatched junction nucleotides: 6. The CDR3 bases are TGTGCCAGCAGTTCTCCGGGACTAGCGGGAATCGAGCAGTACTTC. Protein sequence: CASSSPGLAGIEQYF.